Listed below are T cell receptor beta chains from one sample, sequenced in a study of blood T cell repertoires in COVID-19. Profiling relied on immunoSEQ multiplex PCR, and the TCRdb table lists in-frame clones only, not all of them. Among 100,000 to 150,000 clones, about 90% were seen once, and the ten largest hold around 2%. Source material: peripheral blood. These receptors were taken from a man between 50 and 59 years old with COVID-19, enrolled during active disease. Each CDR3 is given with its conserved first and last residue. The D gene is left open where the match is weak. For some rows the clone size is stated as once, few or many, or as a class when expanded; others skip it.

clone size	V gene	D gene	CDR3 length	J gene	CDR3 protein	CDR3 DNA
-	TRBV5-1	TRBD2	15	TRBJ2-1	CASSFTSGVYNEQFF	TGCGCCAGCAGCTTCACTAGCGGGGTCTACAATGAGCAGTTCTTC
-	TRBV7-9	-	15	TRBJ1-1	CASSLADRWNTEAFF	TGTGCCAGCAGCTTAGCTGACAGATGGAACACTGAAGCTTTCTTT
-	TRBV3-1/TRBV3-2	TRBD2	15	TRBJ2-1	CASSHTASGSKEQFF	TGTGCCAGCAGCCATACGGCTAGCGGGAGTAAGGAGCAGTTCTTC
-	TRBV4-3	-	15	TRBJ2-2	CASSQERGGPWELFF	TGCGCCAGCAGCCAAGAGAGAGGAGGTCCCTGGGAGCTGTTTTTT
-	TRBV5-4	-	13	TRBJ2-3	CASSLPGTDTQYF	TGTGCCAGCAGCTTACCAGGGACAGATACGCAGTATTTT
-	TRBV7-9	-	15	TRBJ2-7	CASSPSGDRPYEQYF	TGTGCCAGCAGCCCGAGCGGGGACAGGCCCTACGAGCAGTACTTC
-	TRBV7-2	TRBD2	18	TRBJ2-2	CASSLVPPGLGNTGELFF	TGTGCCAGCAGCTTAGTCCCGCCGGGACTAGGTAACACCGGGGAGCTGTTTTTT
-	TRBV24-1	-	15	TRBJ2-1	CATRAAGPPGNEQFF	TGTGCCACCAGGGCGGCGGGACCTCCTGGGAATGAGCAGTTCTTC
-	TRBV7-8	-	15	TRBJ1-2	CASSTSREFSHGYTF	TGTGCCAGCAGCACTTCCCGGGAATTCTCCCATGGCTACACCTTC
-	TRBV10-2	-	16	TRBJ1-4	CASSGGPRVTNEKLFF	TGCGCCAGCAGTGGGGGCCCCAGGGTTACTAATGAAAAACTGTTTTTT
-	TRBV19	-	15	TRBJ1-5	CASSTNDNPNQPQHF	TGTGCCAGTAGTACCAATGACAATCCCAATCAGCCCCAGCATTTT
-	TRBV18	TRBD1	16	TRBJ1-1	CASSQGGRGLETEAFF	TGTGCCAGCTCTCAAGGGGGCAGGGGTTTGGAAACTGAAGCTTTCTTT
-	TRBV28	TRBD1	16	TRBJ2-1	CASSSSGTGTYNEQFF	TGTGCCAGCAGTTCCTCCGGGACAGGGACCTACAATGAGCAGTTCTTC
-	TRBV28	TRBD1	14	TRBJ1-1	CASIHLFRDREAFF	TGTGCCAGCATCCATCTATTCCGGGACAGAGAAGCTTTCTTT
-	TRBV4-3	-	13	TRBJ1-2	CASSQEGGGGYTF	TGCGCCAGCAGCCAAGAAGGAGGAGGAGGCTACACCTTC
-	TRBV11-1	-	15	TRBJ2-2	CASSILAGSFGELFF	TGTGCCAGCAGTATACTAGCTGGGTCATTCGGGGAGCTGTTTTTT
-	TRBV30	-	15	TRBJ1-1	CAWSVQGHSWSEAFF	TGTGCCTGGAGTGTACAAGGACACTCATGGAGTGAAGCTTTCTTT
-	TRBV11-2	-	14	TRBJ1-2	CASSSIRGTYGYTF	TGTGCCAGCAGCTCCATACGGGGTACCTATGGCTACACCTTC
-	TRBV6-5	TRBD1	15	TRBJ1-5	CASRAGGAGNQPQHF	TGTGCCAGCAGAGCAGGGGGCGCAGGCAATCAGCCCCAGCATTTT
-	TRBV28	TRBD1	12	TRBJ2-7	CAHGDSRLEQYF	TGTGCCCACGGGGACAGCCGCCTGGAGCAGTACTTC
-	TRBV4-1	TRBD2	17	TRBJ2-1	CASSQVWASGRPNEQFF	TGCGCCAGCAGCCAAGTCTGGGCTAGCGGGAGGCCCAATGAGCAGTTCTTC
-	TRBV18	TRBD1	15	TRBJ2-7	CASSPGDRASYEQYF	TGTGCCAGCTCACCGGGGGACAGGGCCTCCTACGAGCAGTACTTC
-	TRBV10-1	TRBD1	14	TRBJ2-1	CASSTGDPYNEQFF	TGCGCCAGCAGCACAGGGGACCCCTACAATGAGCAGTTCTTC
few	TRBV7-2	-	16	TRBJ2-1	CASSPGDGQNYNEQFF	TGTGCCAGCAGCCCCGGAGATGGACAGAATTACAATGAGCAGTTCTTC
-	TRBV5-6	TRBD2	15	TRBJ2-5	CASSWGLGIGETQYF	TGTGCCAGCAGCTGGGGACTAGGGATTGGAGAGACCCAGTACTTC
-	TRBV7-2	TRBD1	15	TRBJ2-1	CASSKGQGSYNEQFF	TGTGCCAGCAGCAAGGGACAGGGAAGCTACAATGAGCAGTTCTTC